The rows below give T cell receptor beta chains drawn from one sample of a study of beta chain features in type 1 diabetes. TCRdb's table, derived via immunoSEQ multiplex PCR, lists solely in-frame clones and lacks some. This table holds about 650,000 clones, roughly 12% found once. Sequencing was performed on naive CD4+ T cells from blood. These receptors all stem from a man aged 25-40 years with type 1 diabetes. Each CDR3 is given with its conserved first and last residue. Each record gives: CDR3 protein, V gene, J gene, clone size. Only some rows state a clone size, as once, few, many or a class for expanded clones.

CASSLAGQGVLPLHF	TRBV7-2	TRBJ1-6	NA
CASDGQGSGSEQYF	TRBV25-1	TRBJ2-7	many
CASQRGLNTEAFF	TRBV21-1	TRBJ1-1	few
CASSPRRDEQFF	TRBV18	TRBJ2-1	few
CASSPLSTDTQYF	TRBV6-5	TRBJ2-3	NA
CASSLERETEAFF	TRBV5-1	TRBJ1-1	few
CASRLASYEQYF	TRBV28	TRBJ2-7	few
CASLPGGYSYEQYF	TRBV6-5	TRBJ2-7	few
CASSLVGGRETQYF	TRBV5-1	TRBJ2-5	few
CASSAMTGDGQPQHF	TRBV9	TRBJ1-5	few
CASSSSRHKADTQYF	TRBV5-1	TRBJ2-3	NA
CAWRVGGQVSPLHF	TRBV30	TRBJ1-6	NA
CASSFGQNYGYTF	TRBV7-9	TRBJ1-2	NA
CASSSGQGAYGYTF	TRBV28	TRBJ1-2	few
CASSLAQGSSYNEQFF	TRBV5-1	TRBJ2-1	NA
CASSLSGDNTDTQYF	TRBV7-9	TRBJ2-3	NA
CASSLTRASYNSPLHF	TRBV7-9	TRBJ1-6	NA
CASSFGRDHNSPLHF	TRBV7-8	TRBJ1-6	NA
CASTRQSGEQYF	TRBV28	TRBJ2-7	few
CASSSRTGDGYTF	TRBV19	TRBJ1-2	few
CASSRSGALTGELFF	TRBV18	TRBJ2-2	few
CASSLNTGYNSPLHF	TRBV7-2	TRBJ1-6	NA
CASSPSGEYQETQYF	TRBV7-3	TRBJ2-5	NA
CASSLTDTQYF	TRBV5-6	TRBJ2-3	few
CASTETGGNQPQHF	TRBV6-6	TRBJ1-5	NA
CASSQDFGTPNTEAFF	TRBV14	TRBJ1-1	few
CASSLEGNGNQPQHF	TRBV9	TRBJ1-5	few
CASSPDWANVLTF	TRBV5-4	TRBJ2-6	few
CASSQDGAGYYGYTF	TRBV4-3	TRBJ1-2	few
CASSLFNSPLHF	TRBV6-5	TRBJ1-6	few
CASSLDTGTGNTIYF	TRBV5-1	TRBJ1-3	few
CASSLDTGSNQPQHF	TRBV7-6	TRBJ1-5	NA
CASSQAGGNQETQYF	TRBV4-1	TRBJ2-5	few
CASSQGLRETQYF	TRBV14	TRBJ2-5	NA
CASSFGQGETQYF	TRBV7-9	TRBJ2-5	NA
CASSPRTGEDYEQYF	TRBV18	TRBJ2-7	NA
CASSNFGTGVFF	TRBV6-6	TRBJ2-1	few
CASSFIWAGSEAFF	TRBV7-8	TRBJ1-1	few
CASSPKRGGGTDTQYF	TRBV7-2	TRBJ2-3	NA
CASSQVPDRGRPLHF	TRBV4-2	TRBJ1-6	NA
CASSPRRTDNYEQYF	TRBV9	TRBJ2-7	few
CASGLGPDPPGTGGYEQYF	TRBV12-5	TRBJ2-7	once